Listed here is a single T cell receptor (beta chain). This specimen comes from a study of blood T cell repertoires in COVID-19. Turning to the study itself: Donors in the United States, Italy and Spain gave samples during acute or convalescent COVID-19. The analysed material was cDNA or gDNA that came from T cells, B-cell-depleted T cells, or PBMCs.

Original analysis: For nucleated cells, counts were estimated from reference gene primer amplification. The assay was immunoSEQ multiplex PCR, and TCRdb's table has in-frame clones only and misses some. That table furnishes V, J and clone size, whereas the DNA furnished D and trimming. The sample has more than 150,000 clones; around 83% are singletons. This CDR3 comprises 16 residues. The ends were cut back, 5 bases at V and 0 bases at J, with 16 bases in the middle. Germline V CDR1 and CDR2: MGHRA, YSYEKL. The chain uses TRBV4-1 and TRBJ1-1; D is ambiguous. This clonotype originated in a man aged 50 or older with active or convalescent COVID-19. The source material was peripheral blood. The CDR3 reads CASSKLQAGMNTEAFF. The CDR3, as DNA: TGCGCCAGCAGCAAGCTTCAGGCGGGGATGAACACTGAAGCTTTCTTT.